A selection of T cell receptor beta chains follows, all from one sample in a study of cytomegalovirus exposure and HLA in healthy donors. Profiled with immunoSEQ multiplex PCR; TCRdb holds only in-frame clones, not every one. This sample has 70,000 to 90,000 clones, with 55% to 70% found just once. Sequencing was done on a sample of PBMCs. The receptors originated from a woman in her 40s in good health and CMV-seropositive. Both conserved end residues are part of each CDR3. The order of the fields is CDR3 protein, CDR3 DNA, J gene, clone size, V gene, D gene. D genes are given only for firm matches. Clone size is stated in some rows and not others, as once, few, many or a class when expanded.

CDR3aa: CASSYQGNTEAFF
CDR3nt: TGTGCCAGCAGTTATCAGGGAAACACTGAAGCTTTCTTT
j_gene: TRBJ1-1
abundance: NA
v_gene: TRBV6-5
d_gene: NA

CDR3aa: CASSDIRGGDEQFF
CDR3nt: TGTGCCAGCAGTGACATTAGGGGGGGCGATGAGCAGTTCTTC
j_gene: TRBJ2-1
abundance: NA
v_gene: TRBV5-6
d_gene: NA

CDR3aa: CSAYRGETQYF
CDR3nt: TGCAGTGCGTACAGGGGAGAGACCCAGTACTTC
j_gene: TRBJ2-5
abundance: NA
v_gene: TRBV20-1
d_gene: TRBD1

CDR3aa: CASSPTSTDTQYF
CDR3nt: TGTGCCAGCTCACCAACTAGCACAGATACGCAGTATTTT
j_gene: TRBJ2-3
abundance: NA
v_gene: TRBV18
d_gene: NA

CDR3aa: CASSPQGAETQYF
CDR3nt: TGTGCCAGCAGCCCCCAGGGGGCAGAGACCCAGTACTTC
j_gene: TRBJ2-5
abundance: NA
v_gene: TRBV28
d_gene: TRBD1

CDR3aa: CSVEGVLGLAGAYEQYF
CDR3nt: TGCAGCGTTGAAGGGGTGCTGGGACTAGCGGGAGCCTACGAGCAGTACTTC
j_gene: TRBJ2-7
abundance: few
v_gene: TRBV29-1
d_gene: TRBD2

CDR3aa: CASSLWDRRNSPLHF
CDR3nt: TGTGCCAGCAGCTTGTGGGACAGGAGAAATTCACCCCTCCACTTT
j_gene: TRBJ1-6
abundance: once
v_gene: TRBV7-8
d_gene: TRBD1

CDR3aa: CASGRGGAGANVLTF
CDR3nt: TGTGCCAGCGGGAGAGGGGGCGCTGGGGCCAACGTCCTGACTTTC
j_gene: TRBJ2-6
abundance: few
v_gene: TRBV6-5
d_gene: TRBD1

CDR3aa: CASSSAGMGLTYEQYF
CDR3nt: TGTGCCAGCTCCTCGGCCGGAATGGGACTCACCTACGAGCAGTACTTC
j_gene: TRBJ2-7
abundance: few
v_gene: TRBV18
d_gene: NA

CDR3aa: CASSIEGTGNQPQHF
CDR3nt: TGTGCCAGTAGTATAGAGGGGACAGGGAATCAGCCCCAGCATTTT
j_gene: TRBJ1-5
abundance: few
v_gene: TRBV19
d_gene: TRBD1

CDR3aa: CASSWENTDTQYF
CDR3nt: TGTGCCAGCAGCTGGGAGAACACAGATACGCAGTATTTT
j_gene: TRBJ2-3
abundance: once
v_gene: TRBV11-3
d_gene: NA

CDR3aa: CASRSGQGHDEQYF
CDR3nt: TGTGCCAGCAGATCGGGACAGGGACATGACGAGCAGTACTTC
j_gene: TRBJ2-7
abundance: NA
v_gene: TRBV27
d_gene: TRBD1

CDR3aa: CASSSISDLGTDTQYF
CDR3nt: TGTGCCAGCAGTTCGATTTCGGACTTGGGGACAGATACGCAGTATTTT
j_gene: TRBJ2-3
abundance: few
v_gene: TRBV28
d_gene: NA

CDR3aa: CASSASGSLRYEQYF
CDR3nt: TGTGCCAGCAGCGCTAGCGGGAGTTTAAGATACGAGCAGTACTTC
j_gene: TRBJ2-7
abundance: NA
v_gene: TRBV9
d_gene: TRBD2

CDR3aa: CASSDPSRGYYEQYF
CDR3nt: TGTGCCAGCAGTGATCCCTCTAGAGGCTACTACGAGCAGTACTTC
j_gene: TRBJ2-7
abundance: NA
v_gene: TRBV25-1
d_gene: NA

CDR3aa: CASRRGPYSNQPQHF
CDR3nt: TGTGCCAGCCGGAGGGGACCGTATAGCAATCAGCCCCAGCATTTT
j_gene: TRBJ1-5
abundance: few
v_gene: TRBV6-5
d_gene: NA

CDR3aa: CASSSGIYDGYTF
CDR3nt: TGCGCCAGCAGCTCAGGCATTTACGATGGCTACACCTTC
j_gene: TRBJ1-2
abundance: NA
v_gene: TRBV5-1
d_gene: NA

CDR3aa: CASSSGDRAGALLAQHF
CDR3nt: TGTGCCAGCAGTTCCGGGGATCGTGCAGGGGCCCTTCTAGCCCAGCATTTT
j_gene: TRBJ1-5
abundance: NA
v_gene: TRBV28
d_gene: NA

CDR3aa: CASSLLQGDPFGYTF
CDR3nt: TGTGCCAGCAGCCTACTACAGGGCGACCCGTTCGGCTACACCTTC
j_gene: TRBJ1-2
abundance: NA
v_gene: TRBV7-6
d_gene: NA

CDR3aa: CASSFGVTEAFF
CDR3nt: TGCGCCAGCAGCTTCGGGGTCACTGAAGCTTTCTTT
j_gene: TRBJ1-1
abundance: once
v_gene: TRBV5-1
d_gene: NA

CDR3aa: CASSTGTSGGEQFF
CDR3nt: TGTGCCAGCAGCACCGGGACTAGCGGGGGTGAGCAGTTCTTC
j_gene: TRBJ2-1
abundance: NA
v_gene: TRBV2
d_gene: TRBD2

CDR3aa: CASSPDRNNEQFF
CDR3nt: TGTGCCAGCAGCCCCGACAGGAACAATGAGCAGTTCTTC
j_gene: TRBJ2-1
abundance: NA
v_gene: TRBV5-4
d_gene: NA

CDR3aa: CASHPIQGPRRDTQYF
CDR3nt: TGTGCCAGCCATCCAATACAGGGTCCTAGGAGAGATACGCAGTATTTT
j_gene: TRBJ2-3
abundance: NA
v_gene: TRBV9
d_gene: NA

CDR3aa: CASSSPPRGNTEAFF
CDR3nt: TGTGCCAGCAGTTCACCCCCTAGGGGGAACACTGAAGCTTTCTTT
j_gene: TRBJ1-1
abundance: NA
v_gene: TRBV28
d_gene: NA

CDR3aa: CASGPLRTGGNTIYF
CDR3nt: TGTGCTAGTGGTCCCCTTAGGACAGGTGGAAACACCATATATTTT
j_gene: TRBJ1-3
abundance: NA
v_gene: TRBV12-5
d_gene: TRBD1

CDR3aa: CASSPGGNEKLFF
CDR3nt: TGTGCCAGCTCACCAGGCGGGAATGAAAAACTGTTTTTT
j_gene: TRBJ1-4
abundance: NA
v_gene: TRBV18
d_gene: NA

CDR3aa: CASSSSRESTNEKLFF
CDR3nt: TGTGCCAGCAGCTCGAGCCGGGAGTCAACTAATGAAAAACTGTTTTTT
j_gene: TRBJ1-4
abundance: NA
v_gene: TRBV7-2
d_gene: NA

CDR3aa: CASRTAPGETQYF
CDR3nt: TGCGCCAGCAGAACAGCACCCGGAGAGACCCAGTACTTC
j_gene: TRBJ2-5
abundance: NA
v_gene: TRBV5-1
d_gene: NA

CDR3aa: CAISPRLADTSGELFF
CDR3nt: TGTGCCATCAGCCCCAGACTAGCGGACACCTCCGGGGAGCTGTTTTTT
j_gene: TRBJ2-2
abundance: NA
v_gene: TRBV10-3
d_gene: TRBD2